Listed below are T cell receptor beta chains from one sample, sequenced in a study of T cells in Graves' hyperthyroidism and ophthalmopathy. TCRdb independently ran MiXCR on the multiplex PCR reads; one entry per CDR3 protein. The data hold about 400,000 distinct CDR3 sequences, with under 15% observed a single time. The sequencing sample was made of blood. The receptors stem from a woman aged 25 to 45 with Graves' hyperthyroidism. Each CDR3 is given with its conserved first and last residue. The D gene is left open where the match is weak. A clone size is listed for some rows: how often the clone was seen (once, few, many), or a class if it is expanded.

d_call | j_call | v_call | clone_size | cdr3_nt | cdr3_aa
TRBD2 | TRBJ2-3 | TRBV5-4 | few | TGTGCCAGCAGCCCCCGGGGGGGGCGACTAGCGGGACCCACAGATACGCAGTATTTT | CASSPRGGRLAGPTDTQYF
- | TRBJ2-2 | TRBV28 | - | TGTGCCAGCAGCGGCGGACCAGAAAGGACCCGGGAGCTGTTTTTT | CASSGGPERTRELFF
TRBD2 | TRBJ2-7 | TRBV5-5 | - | TGTGCCAGCAGCGGGGGGGACCAGGGCCCATACGAGCAGTACTTC | CASSGGDQGPYEQYF
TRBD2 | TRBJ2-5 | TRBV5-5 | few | TGTGCCAGCAGCTTGTTCGGGACTAGCGGAAGGCTAACAGCCCGGTACTTC | CASSLFGTSGRLTARYF
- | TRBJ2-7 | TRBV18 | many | TGTGCCAGCTCACCGGTTCTCGGTATCGAGCAGTACTTC | CASSPVLGIEQYF
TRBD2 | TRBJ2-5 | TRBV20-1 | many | TGCAGTGCTAGGGAGACCGGGACTAGAAGGGCGGACCAGTACTTC | CSARETGTRRADQYF
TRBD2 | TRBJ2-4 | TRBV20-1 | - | TGCAGTGCTAGAGATAGCGGGAAAACCAAAAACATTCAGTACTTC | CSARDSGKTKNIQYF
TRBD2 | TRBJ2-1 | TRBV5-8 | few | TGTGCCAGCAGCTTCGGCGGGAGCGTATACAATGAGCAGTTCTTC | CASSFGGSVYNEQFF
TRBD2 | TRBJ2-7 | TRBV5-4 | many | TGTGCCAGCAGCTTGGATTACTCAGCGGGGGGAGCCTACGAGCAGTACTTC | CASSLDYSAGGAYEQYF
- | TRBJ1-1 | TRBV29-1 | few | TGCAGCGTTGGGGACGCAGGGAACACTGAAGCTTTCTTT | CSVGDAGNTEAFF
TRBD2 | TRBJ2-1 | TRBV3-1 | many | TGTGCCAGCAGCGACGGGGGACTAGCGGGAAACAATGAGCAGTTCTTC | CASSDGGLAGNNEQFF
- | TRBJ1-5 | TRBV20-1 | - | TGCAGTGCCCATTTAGGGGCAGTTAGCAATCAGCCCCAGCATTTT | CSAHLGAVSNQPQHF
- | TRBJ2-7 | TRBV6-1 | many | TGTGCCAGCACAGACAGCAATTCCTACGAGCAGTACTTC | CASTDSNSYEQYF
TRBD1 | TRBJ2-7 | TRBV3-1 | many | TGTGCCAGCAAGAGGGACAGGGTCAACGAGCAGTACTTC | CASKRDRVNEQYF
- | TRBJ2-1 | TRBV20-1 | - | TGCAGTGCTAGGTCTCATACCGGGAGCTCCTACAATGAGCAGTTCTTC | CSARSHTGSSYNEQFF
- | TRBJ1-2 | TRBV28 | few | TGTGCCAGCAGTTTGGCTGACGGTACTACTAACTATGGCTACACCTTC | CASSLADGTTNYGYTF
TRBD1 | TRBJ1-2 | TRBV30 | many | TGTGCCTGGAACTCTGGACAGGGTAGCTATGGCTACACCTTC | CAWNSGQGSYGYTF
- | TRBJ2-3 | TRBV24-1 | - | TGTGCCACCAATCCTGGCTACACAGATACGCAGTATTTT | CATNPGYTDTQYF
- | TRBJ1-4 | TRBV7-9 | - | TGTGCCAGCAGCTTCGGGGGCTATGAAAAACTGTTTTTT | CASSFGGYEKLFF
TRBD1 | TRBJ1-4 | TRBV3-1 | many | TGTGCCAGCAGCCAGAGGACAGGGCTAAGTAATGAAAAACTGTTTTTT | CASSQRTGLSNEKLFF
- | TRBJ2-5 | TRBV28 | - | TGTGCCAGCAGAGGACAGTACCAAGAGACCCAGTACTTC | CASRGQYQETQYF
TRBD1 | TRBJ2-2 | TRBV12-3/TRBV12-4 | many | TGTGCCAGCAGGGACAGGGGCACCGGGGAGCTGTTTTTT | CASRDRGTGELFF
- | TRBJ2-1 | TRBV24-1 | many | TGTGCCACCAGTGATGGGACTTTCTTAGGGAATGAGCAGTTCTTC | CATSDGTFLGNEQFF
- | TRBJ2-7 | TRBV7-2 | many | TGTGCCAGCAGCATGACTAGTTTGGGCTCCTACGAGCAGTACTTC | CASSMTSLGSYEQYF
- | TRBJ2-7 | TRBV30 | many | TGTGCCTGGAGTTCGACGGGGACGGGAAACGAGCAGTACTTC | CAWSSTGTGNEQYF
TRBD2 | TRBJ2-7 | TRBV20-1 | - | TGCAGTGCTAGAGATGACGGGAGCGGGAGGGCCTACGAGCAGTACTTC | CSARDDGSGRAYEQYF
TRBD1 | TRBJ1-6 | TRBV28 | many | TGTGCCAGCAGTAGATCGGGACAGGGGCCCTCACCCCTCCACTTT | CASSRSGQGPSPLHF
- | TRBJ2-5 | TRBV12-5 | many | TGTGCTAGTGGTTTCGGTGCAGAAGAGACCCAGTACTTC | CASGFGAEETQYF
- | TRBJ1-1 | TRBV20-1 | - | TGCAGTGCTAGAGATATACGGTGGAACACTGAAGCTTTCTTT | CSARDIRWNTEAFF
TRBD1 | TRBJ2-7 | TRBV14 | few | TGTGCCAGCAGCCCCCGACAGGGGGTTGTATACGAGCAGTACTTC | CASSPRQGVVYEQYF
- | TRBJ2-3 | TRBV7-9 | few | TGTGCCAGCAGCTCCTCACTAGGCCCAGATACGCAGTATTTT | CASSSSLGPDTQYF
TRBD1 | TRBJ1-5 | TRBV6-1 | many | TGTGCCAGCAGTAGGGCAGGGGGCAGCAATCAGCCCCAGCATTTT | CASSRAGGSNQPQHF
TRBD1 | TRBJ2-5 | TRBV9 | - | TGTGCCAGCAGCGTAGAAGGGGGCTACATAGGGACCCAGTACTTC | CASSVEGGYIGTQYF
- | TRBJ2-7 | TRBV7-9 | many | TGTGCCAGCAGCTTACTGGGCAACGAGCAGTACTTC | CASSLLGNEQYF
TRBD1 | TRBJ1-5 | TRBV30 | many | TGTGCCTGGAGCCGACAGGGGGGTCAGCCCCAGCATTTT | CAWSRQGGQPQHF
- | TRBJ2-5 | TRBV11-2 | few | TGTGCCAGCAGCACCGCCGACCTAACACAGTACTTC | CASSTADLTQYF
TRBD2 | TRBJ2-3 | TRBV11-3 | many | TGTGCCAGCAGCCGGACTAGCGGGAGTACGTTGGTACCAGATACGCAGTATTTT | CASSRTSGSTLVPDTQYF
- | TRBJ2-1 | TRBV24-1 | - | TGTGCCACCAGTCCCCTTGGAGATGAGCAGTTCTTC | CATSPLGDEQFF
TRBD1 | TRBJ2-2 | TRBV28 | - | TGTGCGGACAGGTCGAACACCGGGGAGCTGTTTTTT | CADRSNTGELFF
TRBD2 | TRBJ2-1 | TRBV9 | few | TGTGCCAGCAGCGCTAGCGGGGACTTCTACAATGAGCAGTTCTTC | CASSASGDFYNEQFF
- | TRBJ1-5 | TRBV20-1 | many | TGCAGTGCTAGAACGGTAGGGGCTGCGGGCAATCAGCCCCAGCATTTT | CSARTVGAAGNQPQHF
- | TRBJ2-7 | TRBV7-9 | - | TGTGCCAGCAGCTTAGATCTTCCAGGGACCGGCTACGAGCAGTACTTC | CASSLDLPGTGYEQYF
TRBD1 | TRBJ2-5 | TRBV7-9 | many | TGTGCCAGCAGACTGGACAGGGGAAGGGAGACCCAGTACTTC | CASRLDRGRETQYF
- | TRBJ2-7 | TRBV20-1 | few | TGCAGTGCTCCTGCGGAGGACAAAACATCCTACGAGCAGTACTTC | CSAPAEDKTSYEQYF
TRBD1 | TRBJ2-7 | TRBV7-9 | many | TGTGCCAGCAGCTTGACAGGGAGCGAGCAGTACTTC | CASSLTGSEQYF
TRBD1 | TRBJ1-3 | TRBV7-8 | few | TGTGCCAGCAGCCCGAGGACAGGGAGTGGAAACACCATATATTTT | CASSPRTGSGNTIYF
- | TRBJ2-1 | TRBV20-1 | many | TGCAGTGCTAGAGATCGGCGGAAGGGGAGTCAGGATGAGCAGTTCTTC | CSARDRRKGSQDEQFF
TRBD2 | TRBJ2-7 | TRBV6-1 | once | TGTGCCAGCAGTCCGGGACTAGCGGGACCCGGGTCCTACGAGCAGTACTTC | CASSPGLAGPGSYEQYF
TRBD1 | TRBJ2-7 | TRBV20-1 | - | TGCAGTGCTACCGGGACAGGGGCGTCCTACGAGCAGTACTTC | CSATGTGASYEQYF
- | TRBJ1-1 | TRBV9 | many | TGTGCCAGCAGCGTAGATTTGAACACTGAAGCTTTCTTT | CASSVDLNTEAFF
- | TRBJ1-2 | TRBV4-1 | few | TGCGCCAGCAGCCAAGTATTTACCGGGACAAGCTATGGCTACACCTTC | CASSQVFTGTSYGYTF
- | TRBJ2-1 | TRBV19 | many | TGTGCCAGTAGTATAGGGCATATCTCCTACAATGAGCAGTTCTTC | CASSIGHISYNEQFF
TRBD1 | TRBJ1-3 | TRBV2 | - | TGTGCCAGCAGTGGGACAGGGAAGTCTGGAAACACCATATATTTT | CASSGTGKSGNTIYF
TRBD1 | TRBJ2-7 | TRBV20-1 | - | TGCAGTGCCGACCGGGACAGGGGGTCCTACGAGCAGTACTTC | CSADRDRGSYEQYF